This T cell receptor beta chain was sequenced for a study of cytomegalovirus exposure and HLA in healthy donors. Study findings and constraints: The authors listed 150 to 200 TCR beta chains as cytomegalovirus-associated.

This clone was recorded only once. No antigen is known for it. The PCR contained 60 Vbeta and 13 Jbeta primers. Clones were sequenced by immunoSEQ multiplex PCR, and TCRdb holds only the in-frame ones, with some missing. The sample has some 110,000 clones, about 76% seen once. CDR3 size: 19 residues. The V gene end was trimmed by 4 bases and the J gene end by 10 bases; junction bases not matched to a gene: 19. Germline V gene lookup returns CDR1 SGHRS and CDR2 YFSETQ. Input material: PBMCs. This receptor was obtained from a young woman in good health and CMV-seronegative. The chain links TRBV5-1 to TRBJ2-1; TRBD2 matches 14 bases. The CDR3, as DNA: TGCGCCAGCAGCGGCCGGGACAGGGGAGGACTAGCGGGAGGCCGGGAGCAGTTCTTC. Protein product: CASSGRDRGGLAGGREQFF.